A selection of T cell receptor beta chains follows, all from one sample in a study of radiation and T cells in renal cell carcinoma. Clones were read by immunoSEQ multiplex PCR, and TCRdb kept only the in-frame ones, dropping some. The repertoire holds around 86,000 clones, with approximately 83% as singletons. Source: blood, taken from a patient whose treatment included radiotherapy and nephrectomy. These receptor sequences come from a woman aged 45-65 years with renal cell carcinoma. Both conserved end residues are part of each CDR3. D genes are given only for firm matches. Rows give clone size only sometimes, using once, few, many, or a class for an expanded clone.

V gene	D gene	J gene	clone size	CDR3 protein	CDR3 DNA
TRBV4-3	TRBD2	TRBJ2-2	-	CASSQGPSGATGELFF	TGCGCCAGCAGCCAAGGGCCTAGCGGGGCCACCGGGGAGCTGTTTTTT
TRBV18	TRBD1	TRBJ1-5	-	CASSPQATGGGNQPQHF	TGTGCCAGCTCACCGCAAGCGACAGGGGGCGGGAATCAGCCCCAGCATTTT
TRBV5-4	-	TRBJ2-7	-	CASSMRQISEQYF	TGTGCCAGCAGCATGAGACAGATTTCCGAGCAGTACTTC
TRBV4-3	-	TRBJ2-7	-	CASSQDSPGSYEQYF	TGCGCCAGCAGCCAAGATTCGCCGGGGTCCTACGAGCAGTACTTC
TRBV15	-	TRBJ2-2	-	CATSPTGYTGELFF	TGTGCCACCAGCCCGACGGGGTACACCGGGGAGCTGTTTTTT
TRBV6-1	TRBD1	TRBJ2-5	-	CASRRTGGRETQYF	TGTGCCAGCAGACGTACAGGGGGCCGCGAGACCCAGTACTTC
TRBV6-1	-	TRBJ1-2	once	CATRGGGFGYTF	TGTGCCACCAGGGGTGGGGGATTCGGCTACACCTTC
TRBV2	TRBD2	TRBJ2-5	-	CASNPGGSETQYF	TGTGCCAGCAACCCCGGCGGGAGTGAGACCCAGTACTTC
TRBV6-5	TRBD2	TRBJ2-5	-	CASNLAGAGETQYF	TGTGCCAGCAACCTAGCGGGAGCCGGGGAGACCCAGTACTTC
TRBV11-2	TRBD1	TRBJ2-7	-	CATGQYFYEQYF	TGTGCCACGGGACAGTATTTCTACGAGCAGTACTTC
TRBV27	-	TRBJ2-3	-	CASRRRGDTQYF	TGTGCCAGCAGAAGAAGAGGCGATACGCAGTATTTT
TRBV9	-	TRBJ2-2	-	CASTGYTGELFF	TGTGCCAGCACCGGGTACACCGGGGAGCTGTTTTTT
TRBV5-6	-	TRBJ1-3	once	CASSPGSGAGNTIYF	TGTGCCAGCAGCCCCGGATCGGGGGCTGGAAACACCATATATTTT
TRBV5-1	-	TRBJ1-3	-	CASSLGPGGNTIYF	TGCGCCAGCAGCTTGGGTCCAGGTGGAAACACCATATATTTT
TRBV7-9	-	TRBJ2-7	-	CASSPQPSGTYEQYF	TGTGCCAGCAGCCCCCAGCCCAGCGGTACGTACGAGCAGTACTTC
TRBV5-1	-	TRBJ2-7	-	CASSLDRWGSSYEQYF	TGCGCCAGCAGCTTGGATCGTTGGGGGTCCTCCTACGAGCAGTACTTC
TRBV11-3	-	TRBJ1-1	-	CASSLGGARNTEAFF	TGTGCCAGCAGCTTAGGAGGGGCCAGGAACACTGAAGCTTTCTTT
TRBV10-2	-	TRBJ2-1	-	CASSDHTGLSSYNEQFF	TGCGCCAGCAGTGATCATACGGGGCTTAGCTCCTACAATGAGCAGTTCTTC